This T cell receptor beta chain was sequenced in a study of cytomegalovirus exposure and HLA in healthy donors. The CDR3 covers 16 residues. Germline V lookup: CDR1 LGHNA, CDR2 YSLEER. After removal of 4 bases from V and 4 bases from J, the junction contained 5 bases not matched to a gene. Primers for the PCR totalled 60 Vbeta and 13 Jbeta. Profiled with immunoSEQ multiplex PCR; TCRdb holds only in-frame clones, not every one. The sample has fewer than 200,000 clones; roughly 80% are singletons. The clonotype comes from a human donor in good health. The chain carries TRBV4-3 and TRBJ2-1; 12 nucleotides match TRBD2. Sequencing input: PBMCs. The DNA of the CDR3 is TGCGCCAGCAGCCCGTCACTAGCGGGGGGTTACAATGAGCAGTTCTTC. The encoded protein is CASSPSLAGGYNEQFF.